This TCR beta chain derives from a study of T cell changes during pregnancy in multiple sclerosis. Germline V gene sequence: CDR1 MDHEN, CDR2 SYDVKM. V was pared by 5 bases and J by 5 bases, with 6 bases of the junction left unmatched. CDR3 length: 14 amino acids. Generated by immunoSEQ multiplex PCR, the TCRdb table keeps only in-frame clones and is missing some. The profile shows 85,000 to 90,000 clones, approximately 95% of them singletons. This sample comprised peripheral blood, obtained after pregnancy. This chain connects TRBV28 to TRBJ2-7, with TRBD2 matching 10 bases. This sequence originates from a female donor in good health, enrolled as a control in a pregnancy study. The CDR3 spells CASSPSGRADEQYF. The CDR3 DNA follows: TGTGCCAGCAGTCCAAGCGGGAGGGCCGACGAGCAGTACTTC.